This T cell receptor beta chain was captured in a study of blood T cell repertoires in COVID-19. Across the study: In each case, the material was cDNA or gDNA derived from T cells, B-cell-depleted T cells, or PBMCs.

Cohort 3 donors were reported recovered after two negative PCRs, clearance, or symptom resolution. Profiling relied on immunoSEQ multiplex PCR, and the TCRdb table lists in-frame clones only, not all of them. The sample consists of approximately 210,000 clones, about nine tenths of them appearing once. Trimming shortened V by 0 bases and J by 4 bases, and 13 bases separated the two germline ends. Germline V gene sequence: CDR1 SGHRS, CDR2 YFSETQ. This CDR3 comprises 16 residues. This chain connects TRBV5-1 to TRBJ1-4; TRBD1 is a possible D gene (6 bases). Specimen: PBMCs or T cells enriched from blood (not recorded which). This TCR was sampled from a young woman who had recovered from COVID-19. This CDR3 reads CASSLGGGAVNEKLFF. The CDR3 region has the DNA TGCGCCAGCAGCTTGGGTGGGGGGGCCGTTAATGAAAAACTGTTTTTT.